This TCR beta chain stems from a study of blood T cell repertoires in COVID-19. Study overall: Acute and convalescent COVID-19 samples came from the United States, Italy and Spain. The analysed material was cDNA or gDNA that came from T cells, B-cell-depleted T cells, or PBMCs.

The CDR3 consists of 15 residues. Germline V gene data show CDR1 as LGHDT and CDR2 as YNNKEL (reference sequence). V lost 4 bases and J 2 bases, leaving 9 bases between the germline ends. While infection was still active, Seattle patients were enrolled and then followed longitudinally. Sequencing used immunoSEQ multiplex PCR; TCRdb keeps in-frame clones, though not all of them. Here the sample spans about 190,000 clones, 85% to 90% being singletons. V gene TRBV3-1 (or the pseudogene TRBV3-2) combines with J gene TRBJ2-6; maybe TRBD2 (7 bases). The sequenced sample consisted of peripheral blood. The origin of this receptor is a woman aged 70-85 years with COVID-19, enrolled during active disease. CDR3 residues: CASSRGGAGANVLTF. CDR3 sequence (DNA): TGTGCCAGCAGCCGAGGGGGGGCTGGGGCCAACGTCCTGACTTTC.